This T cell receptor (beta chain) was identified during a study of T cell responses to AZD1222 COVID-19 vaccine. Germline values: CDR1 SNHLY, CDR2 FYNNEI. This CDR3 is built from 12 residues. Trimming shortened V by 9 bases and J by 0 bases, and 8 bases separated the two germline ends. Generated by immunoSEQ multiplex PCR, the TCRdb table keeps only in-frame clones and is missing some. The sample shows 100,000 to 120,000 clones, 82% of them seen only once. The receptor's source is an adult in good health. The specimen was peripheral blood, collected on day 0 of AZD1222 vaccination. The genes are TRBV2 and TRBJ1-2, with D hard to call. The CDR3 sequence: CARTEANYGYTF. DNA of the CDR3: TGTGCCAGAACGGAAGCTAACTATGGCTACACCTTC.